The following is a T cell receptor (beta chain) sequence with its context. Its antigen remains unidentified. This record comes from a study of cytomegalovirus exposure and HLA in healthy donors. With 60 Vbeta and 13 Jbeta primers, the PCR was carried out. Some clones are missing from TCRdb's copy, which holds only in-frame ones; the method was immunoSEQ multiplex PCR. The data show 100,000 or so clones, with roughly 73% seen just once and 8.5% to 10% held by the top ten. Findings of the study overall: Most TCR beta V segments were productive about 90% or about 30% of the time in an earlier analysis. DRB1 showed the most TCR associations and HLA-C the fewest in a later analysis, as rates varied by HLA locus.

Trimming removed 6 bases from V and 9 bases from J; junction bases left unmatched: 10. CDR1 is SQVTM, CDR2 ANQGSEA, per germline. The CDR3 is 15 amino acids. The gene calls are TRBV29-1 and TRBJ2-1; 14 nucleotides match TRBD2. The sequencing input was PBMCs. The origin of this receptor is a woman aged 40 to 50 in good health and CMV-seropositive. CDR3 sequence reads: CSVDTGTSGRFEQFF. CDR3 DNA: TGCAGCGTAGACACCGGGACTAGCGGGAGATTTGAGCAGTTCTTC.